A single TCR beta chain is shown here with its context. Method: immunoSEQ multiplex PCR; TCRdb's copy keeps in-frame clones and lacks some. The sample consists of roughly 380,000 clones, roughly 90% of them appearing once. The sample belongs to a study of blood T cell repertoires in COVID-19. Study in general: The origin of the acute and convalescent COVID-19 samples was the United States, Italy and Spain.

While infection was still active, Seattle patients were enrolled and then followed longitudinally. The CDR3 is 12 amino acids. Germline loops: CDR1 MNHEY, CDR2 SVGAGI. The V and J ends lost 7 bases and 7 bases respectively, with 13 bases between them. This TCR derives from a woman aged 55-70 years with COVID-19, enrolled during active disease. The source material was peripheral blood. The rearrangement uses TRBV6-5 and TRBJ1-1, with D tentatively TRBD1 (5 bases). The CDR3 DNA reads TGTGCCAGCACCCCCGGGAGGGGTGAAGCTTTCTTT. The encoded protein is CASTPGRGEAFF.